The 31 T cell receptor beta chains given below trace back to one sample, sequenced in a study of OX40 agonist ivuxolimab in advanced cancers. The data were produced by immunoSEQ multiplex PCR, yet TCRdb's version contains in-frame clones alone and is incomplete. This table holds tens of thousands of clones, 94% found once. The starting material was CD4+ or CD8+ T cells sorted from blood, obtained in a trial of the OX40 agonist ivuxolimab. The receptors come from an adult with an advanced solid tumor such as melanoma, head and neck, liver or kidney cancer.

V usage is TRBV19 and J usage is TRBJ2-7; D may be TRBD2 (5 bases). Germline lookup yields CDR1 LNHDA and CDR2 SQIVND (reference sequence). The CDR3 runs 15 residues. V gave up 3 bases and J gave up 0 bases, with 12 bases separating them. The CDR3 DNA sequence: TGTGCCAGTAGTATCGGGGAATTCCCCTCCTACGAGCAGTACTTC. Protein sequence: CASSIGEFPSYEQYF.

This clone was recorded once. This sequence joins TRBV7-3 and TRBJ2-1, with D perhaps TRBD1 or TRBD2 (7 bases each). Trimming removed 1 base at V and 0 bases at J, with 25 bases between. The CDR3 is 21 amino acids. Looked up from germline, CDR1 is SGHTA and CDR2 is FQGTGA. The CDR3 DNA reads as TGTGCCAGCAGCTTAATACCCACCAGGGGGGGGCCCCGAAGCTCCTACAATGAGCAGTTCTTC. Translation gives CASSLIPTRGGPRSSYNEQFF.

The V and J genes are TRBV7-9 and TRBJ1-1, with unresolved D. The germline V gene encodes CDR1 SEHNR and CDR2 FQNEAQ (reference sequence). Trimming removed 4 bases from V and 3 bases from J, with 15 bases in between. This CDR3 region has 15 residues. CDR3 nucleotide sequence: TGTGCCAGCAGCTCCATCGAGATGGCCCACACTGAAGCTTTCTTT. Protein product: CASSSIEMAHTEAFF.

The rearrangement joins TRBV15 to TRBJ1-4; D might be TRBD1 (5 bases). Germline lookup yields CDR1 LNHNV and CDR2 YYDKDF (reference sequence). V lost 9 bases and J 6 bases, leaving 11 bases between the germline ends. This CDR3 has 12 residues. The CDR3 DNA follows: TGTGCCACGTCACAGGTTCATGAAAAACTGTTTTTT. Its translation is CATSQVHEKLFF.

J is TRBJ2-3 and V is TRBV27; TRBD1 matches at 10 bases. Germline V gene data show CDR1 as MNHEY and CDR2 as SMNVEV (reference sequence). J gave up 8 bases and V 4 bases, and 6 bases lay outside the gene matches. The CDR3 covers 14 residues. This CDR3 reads CASSSTGGGRTQYF. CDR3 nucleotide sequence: TGTGCCAGCAGTTCGACAGGGGGCGGACGTACGCAGTATTTT.

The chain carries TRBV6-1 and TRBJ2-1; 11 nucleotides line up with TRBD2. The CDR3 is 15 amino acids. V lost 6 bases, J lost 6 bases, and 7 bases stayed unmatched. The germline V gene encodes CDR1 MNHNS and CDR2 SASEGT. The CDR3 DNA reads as TGTGCCAGCAGCCTGGCGGGACTAGCGGCCAATGAGCAGTTCTTC. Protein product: CASSLAGLAANEQFF.

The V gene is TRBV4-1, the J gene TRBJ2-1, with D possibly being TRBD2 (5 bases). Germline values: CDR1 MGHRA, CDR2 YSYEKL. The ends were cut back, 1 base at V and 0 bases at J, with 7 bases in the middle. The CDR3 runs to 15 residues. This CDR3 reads CASSQAEDSYNEQFF. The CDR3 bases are TGCGCCAGCAGCCAAGCGGAGGACTCCTACAATGAGCAGTTCTTC.

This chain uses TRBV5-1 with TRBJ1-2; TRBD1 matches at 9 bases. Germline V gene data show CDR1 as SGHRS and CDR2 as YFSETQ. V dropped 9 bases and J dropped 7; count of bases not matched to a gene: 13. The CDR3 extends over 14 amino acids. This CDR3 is CAKYRPGQGCGYTF. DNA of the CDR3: TGCGCCAAATATAGGCCGGGACAGGGTTGTGGCTACACCTTC.

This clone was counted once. DNA of the CDR3: TGTGCCAGCAGTTTTAAGGTCCTAGCGGGACCCAGAAAGCAGTACTTC. Its translation: CASSFKVLAGPRKQYF. The chain carries TRBV27 and TRBJ2-7; 9 nucleotides match TRBD2. V dropped 3 bases and J dropped 8; count of bases not matched to a gene: 14. The germline V gene has CDR1 MNHEY and CDR2 SMNVEV (reference sequence). The CDR3 contains 16 residues.

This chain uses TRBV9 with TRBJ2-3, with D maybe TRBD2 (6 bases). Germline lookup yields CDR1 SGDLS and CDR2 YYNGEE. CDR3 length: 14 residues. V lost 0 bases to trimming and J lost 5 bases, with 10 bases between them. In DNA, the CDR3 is TGTGCCAGCAGCGTAGGGTCTAGCGTAGATACGCAGTATTTT. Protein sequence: CASSVGSSVDTQYF.

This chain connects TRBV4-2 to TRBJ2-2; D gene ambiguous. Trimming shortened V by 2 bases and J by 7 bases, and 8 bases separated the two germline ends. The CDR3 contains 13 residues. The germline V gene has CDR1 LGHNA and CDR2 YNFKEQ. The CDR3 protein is CASSQLVDGELFF. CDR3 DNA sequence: TGTGCCAGCAGCCAACTAGTTGACGGGGAGCTGTTTTTT.

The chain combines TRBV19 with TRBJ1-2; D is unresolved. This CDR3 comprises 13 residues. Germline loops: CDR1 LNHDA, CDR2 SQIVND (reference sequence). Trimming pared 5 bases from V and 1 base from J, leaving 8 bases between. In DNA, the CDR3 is TGTGCCAGTAGTCTACAGAGTAACTATGGCTACACCTTC. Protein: CASSLQSNYGYTF. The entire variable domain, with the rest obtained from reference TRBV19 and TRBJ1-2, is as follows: DGGITQSPKYLFRKEGQNVTLSCEQNLNHDAMYWYRQDPGQGLRLIYYSQIVNDFQKGDIAEGYSVSREKKESFPLTVTSAQKNPTAFYLCASSLQSNYGYTFGSGTRLTVV.

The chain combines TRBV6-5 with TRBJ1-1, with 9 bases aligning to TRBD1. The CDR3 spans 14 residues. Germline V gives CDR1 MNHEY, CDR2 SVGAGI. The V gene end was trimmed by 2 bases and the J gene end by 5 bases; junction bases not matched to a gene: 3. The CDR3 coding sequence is TGTGCCAGCAGTTACGGGACAGGGCTGACTGAAGCTTTCTTT. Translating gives CASSYGTGLTEAFF.

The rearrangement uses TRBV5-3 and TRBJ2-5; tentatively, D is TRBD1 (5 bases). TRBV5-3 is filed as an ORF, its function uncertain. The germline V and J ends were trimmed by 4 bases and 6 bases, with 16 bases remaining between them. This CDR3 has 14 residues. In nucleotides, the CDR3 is TGTGCCAGAAGCATAGGGGCCCCGAGAAAGACCCAGTACTTC. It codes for CARSIGAPRKTQYF.

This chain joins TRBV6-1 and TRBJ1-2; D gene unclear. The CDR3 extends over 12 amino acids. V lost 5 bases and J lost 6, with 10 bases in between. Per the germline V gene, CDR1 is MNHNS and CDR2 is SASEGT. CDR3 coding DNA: TGTGCCAGCAGTTTCGGTGGGGATGGCTACACCTTC. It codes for CASSFGGDGYTF.

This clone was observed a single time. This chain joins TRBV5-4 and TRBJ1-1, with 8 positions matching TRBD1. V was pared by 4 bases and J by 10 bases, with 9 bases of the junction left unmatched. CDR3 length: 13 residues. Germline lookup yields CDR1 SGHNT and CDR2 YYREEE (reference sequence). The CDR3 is CASSPGGAFLAFF. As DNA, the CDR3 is TGTGCCAGCAGCCCAGGGGGCGCCTTTTTAGCTTTCTTT.

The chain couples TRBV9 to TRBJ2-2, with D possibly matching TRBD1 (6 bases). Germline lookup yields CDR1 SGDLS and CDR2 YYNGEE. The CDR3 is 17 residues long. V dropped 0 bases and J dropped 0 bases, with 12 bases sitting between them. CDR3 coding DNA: TGTGCCAGCAGCGTAGGGGGACAAAGTTCGAACACCGGGGAGCTGTTTTTT. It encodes CASSVGGQSSNTGELFF.

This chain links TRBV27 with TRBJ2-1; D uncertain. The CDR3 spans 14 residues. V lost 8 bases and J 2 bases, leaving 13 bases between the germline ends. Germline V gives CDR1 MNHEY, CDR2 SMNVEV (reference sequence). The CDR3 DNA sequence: TGTGCCAGCGCCCTCGGGCTTACCTACAATGAGCAGTTCTTC. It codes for CASALGLTYNEQFF.

CDR3 DNA sequence: TGTGCCAGCAGCCAACCTGGCATGTCCTCCTACGAGCAGTACTTC. Amino acid sequence: CASSQPGMSSYEQYF. The rearrangement uses TRBV13 and TRBJ2-7; D is uncertain. The CDR3 is made up of 15 amino acids. V shed 5 bases and J shed 0 bases, with 14 bases lying between them. Germline V gene data show CDR1 as PRHDT and CDR2 as FYEKMQ (reference sequence). Full variable domain (rest looked up from reference TRBV13 and TRBJ2-7): AAGVIQSPRHLIKEKRETATLKCYPIPRHDTVYWYQQGPGQDPQFLISFYEKMQSDKGSIPDRFSAQQFSDYHSELNMSSLELGDSALYFCASSQPGMSSYEQYFGPGTRLTVT.

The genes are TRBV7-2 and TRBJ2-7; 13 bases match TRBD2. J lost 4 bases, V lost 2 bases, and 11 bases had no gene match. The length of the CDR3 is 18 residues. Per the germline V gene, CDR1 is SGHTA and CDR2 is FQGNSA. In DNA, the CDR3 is TGTGCCAGCAGCTTAACCGTAGGACTAGCGGGAGTCGGATACGAGCAGTACTTC. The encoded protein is CASSLTVGLAGVGYEQYF.

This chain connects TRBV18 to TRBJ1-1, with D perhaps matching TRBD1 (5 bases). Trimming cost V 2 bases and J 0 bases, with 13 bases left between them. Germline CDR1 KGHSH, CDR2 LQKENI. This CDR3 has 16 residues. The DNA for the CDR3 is TGTGCCAGCTCACCATTCCCGGGGACCCTGAACACTGAAGCTTTCTTT. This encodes CASSPFPGTLNTEAFF.

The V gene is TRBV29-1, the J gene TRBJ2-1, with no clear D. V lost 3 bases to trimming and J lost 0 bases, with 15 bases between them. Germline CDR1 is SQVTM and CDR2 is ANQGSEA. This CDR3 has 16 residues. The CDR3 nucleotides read TGCAGCGTTGATTCCCATTACAGTAGCTCCTACAATGAGCAGTTCTTC. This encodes CSVDSHYSSSYNEQFF.

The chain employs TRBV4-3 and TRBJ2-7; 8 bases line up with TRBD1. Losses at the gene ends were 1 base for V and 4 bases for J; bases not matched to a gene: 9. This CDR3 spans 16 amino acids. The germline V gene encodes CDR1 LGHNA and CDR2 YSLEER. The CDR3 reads CASSQVFGHRGYEQYF. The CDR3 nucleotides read TGCGCCAGCAGCCAAGTTTTCGGCCACAGGGGGTACGAGCAGTACTTC.

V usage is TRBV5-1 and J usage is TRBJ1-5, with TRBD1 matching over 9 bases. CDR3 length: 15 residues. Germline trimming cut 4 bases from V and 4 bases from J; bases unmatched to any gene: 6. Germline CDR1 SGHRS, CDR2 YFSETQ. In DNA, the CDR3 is TGCGCCAGCAGCGACACAGGGGGCGGAAATCAGCCCCAGCATTTT. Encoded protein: CASSDTGGGNQPQHF.

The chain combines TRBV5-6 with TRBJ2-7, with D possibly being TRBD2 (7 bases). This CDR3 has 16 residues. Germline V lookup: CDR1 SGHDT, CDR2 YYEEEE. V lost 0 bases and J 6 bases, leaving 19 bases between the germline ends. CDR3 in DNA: TGTGCCAGCAGCTTGGATCGGGCAGGGGCTAGCGGCGAGCAGTACTTC. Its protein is CASSLDRAGASGEQYF.

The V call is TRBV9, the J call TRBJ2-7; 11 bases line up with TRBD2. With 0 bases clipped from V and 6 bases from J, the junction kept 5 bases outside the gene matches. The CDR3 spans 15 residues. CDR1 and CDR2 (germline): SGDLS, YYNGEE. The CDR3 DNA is TGTGCCAGCAGCGTAGGACTAGCGGGATCTGGCGAGCAGTACTTC. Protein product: CASSVGLAGSGEQYF.

The CDR3 is CASSPPVRDRGCQPQHF. The CDR3 nucleotides are TGTGCCAGCAGCCCCCCGGTACGGGACAGGGGTTGTCAGCCCCAGCATTTT. The chain recombines TRBV7-3 with TRBJ1-5; 10 bases are a match to TRBD1. Looked up from germline, CDR1 is SGHTA and CDR2 is FQGTGA. The V segment lost 5 bases and the J segment 6 bases; nucleotides outside the gene matches: 13. CDR3 length: 17 residues.

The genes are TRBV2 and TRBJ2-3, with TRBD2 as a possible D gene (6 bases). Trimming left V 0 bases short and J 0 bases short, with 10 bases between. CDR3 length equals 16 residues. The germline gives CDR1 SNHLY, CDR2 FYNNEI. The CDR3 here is CASSEAGLISTDTQYF. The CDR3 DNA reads TGTGCCAGCAGTGAAGCGGGACTGATAAGCACAGATACGCAGTATTTT.

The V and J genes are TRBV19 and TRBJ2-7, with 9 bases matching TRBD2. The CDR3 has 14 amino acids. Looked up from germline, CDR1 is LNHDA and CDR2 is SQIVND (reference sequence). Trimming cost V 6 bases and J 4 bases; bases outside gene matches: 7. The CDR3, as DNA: TGTGCCAGTAGCCCGGCGGGAGGGGCATACGAGCAGTACTTC. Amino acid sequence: CASSPAGGAYEQYF.

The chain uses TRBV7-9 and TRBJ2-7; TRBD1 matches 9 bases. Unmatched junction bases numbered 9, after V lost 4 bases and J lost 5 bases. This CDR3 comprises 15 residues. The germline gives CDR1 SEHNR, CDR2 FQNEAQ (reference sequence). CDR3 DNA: TGTGCCAGCAGCTCGGACGGGACAGGGTCTCACGAGCAGTACTTC. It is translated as CASSSDGTGSHEQYF.

In DNA form, the CDR3 reads TGTGCCAGCAGTAATTCGTACGAGCAGTACTTC. Protein sequence: CASSNSYEQYF. The chain is built from TRBV6-5 and TRBJ2-7; no definite D call. The CDR3 has 11 residues. V was shortened by 5 bases and J by 4 bases, with 6 bases between the two germline ends. Germline V gene sequence: CDR1 MNHEY, CDR2 SVGAGI.